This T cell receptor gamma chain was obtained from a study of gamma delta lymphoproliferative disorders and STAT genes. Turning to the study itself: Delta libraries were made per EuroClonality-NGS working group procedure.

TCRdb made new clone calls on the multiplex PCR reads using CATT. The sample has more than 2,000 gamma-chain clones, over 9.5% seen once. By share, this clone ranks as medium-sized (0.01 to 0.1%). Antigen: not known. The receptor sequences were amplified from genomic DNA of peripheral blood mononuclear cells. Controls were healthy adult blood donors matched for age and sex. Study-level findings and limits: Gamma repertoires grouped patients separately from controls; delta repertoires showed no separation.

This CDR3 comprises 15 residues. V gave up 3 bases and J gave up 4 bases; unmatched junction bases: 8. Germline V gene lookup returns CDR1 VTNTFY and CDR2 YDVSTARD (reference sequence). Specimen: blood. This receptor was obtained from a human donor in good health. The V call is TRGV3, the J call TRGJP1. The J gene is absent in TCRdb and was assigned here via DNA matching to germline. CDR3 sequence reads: CATWDGELTGWFKIF. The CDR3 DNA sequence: TGTGCCACCTGGGACGGCGAACTCACTGGTTGGTTCAAGATATTT.